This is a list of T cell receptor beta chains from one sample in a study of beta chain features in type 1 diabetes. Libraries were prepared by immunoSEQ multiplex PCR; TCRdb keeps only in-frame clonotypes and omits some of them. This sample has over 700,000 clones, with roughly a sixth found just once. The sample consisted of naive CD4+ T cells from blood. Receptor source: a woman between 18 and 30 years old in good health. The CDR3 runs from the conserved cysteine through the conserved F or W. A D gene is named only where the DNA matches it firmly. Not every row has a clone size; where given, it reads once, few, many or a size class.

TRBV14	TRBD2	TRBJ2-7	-	TGTGCCAGCAGCCAATTAAAGCGGGACGACGAGCAGTACTTC	CASSQLKRDDEQYF
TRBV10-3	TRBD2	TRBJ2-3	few	TGTGCCATCAGTAACCTAGCGGGAGCTCCAGATACGCAGTATTTT	CAISNLAGAPDTQYF
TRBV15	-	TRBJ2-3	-	TGTGCCACCAGCAGAGAGGCTAGGTGGGATACGCAGTATTTT	CATSREARWDTQYF
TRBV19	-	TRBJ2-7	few	TGTGCCACCTCACAAGTCCCGGGAAAAAGACCCTACGAGCAGTACTTC	CATSQVPGKRPYEQYF
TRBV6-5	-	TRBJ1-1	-	TGTGCCAGCAGTTACTCAGGGGTTCGAACGAGAGAAGCTTTCTTT	CASSYSGVRTREAFF
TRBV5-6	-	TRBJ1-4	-	TGTGCCAGCAAATCAAGGGCCGGAGTGGCGAAACTGTTTTTT	CASKSRAGVAKLFF
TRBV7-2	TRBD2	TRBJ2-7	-	TGTGCCAGCAGCTCCACACTTTTCGGTAGCGGGCCGACCTACGAGCAGTACTTC	CASSSTLFGSGPTYEQYF
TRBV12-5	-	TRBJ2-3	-	TGTGCTAGTGGTTTAAGCGGGAGCACAGATACGCAGTATTTT	CASGLSGSTDTQYF
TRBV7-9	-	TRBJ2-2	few	TGTGCCAGCAGCCCCCGCTCGGACACAAACACCGGGGAGCTGTTTTTT	CASSPRSDTNTGELFF
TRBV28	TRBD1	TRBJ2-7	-	TGTGCCAGCAGTTTCAGGGGGTCGAGCTCCTACGAGCAGTACTTC	CASSFRGSSSYEQYF
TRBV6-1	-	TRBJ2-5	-	TGTGCCAGCAGCTTGACAGAGGGGAGGGAGACCCAGTACTTC	CASSLTEGRETQYF
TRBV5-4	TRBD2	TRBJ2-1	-	TGTGCCAGCAGCTCCGGGACTAGCGGGAGTGATGAGCAGTTCTTC	CASSSGTSGSDEQFF
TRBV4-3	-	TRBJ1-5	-	TGCGCCAGCAGCCAAGATATCGCGGTTAGCAATCAGCCCCAGCATTTT	CASSQDIAVSNQPQHF
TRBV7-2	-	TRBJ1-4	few	TGTGCCAGCAGCTTGGTGGCAGGGTCGAGTGAAAAACTGTTTTTT	CASSLVAGSSEKLFF
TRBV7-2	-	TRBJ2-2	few	TGTGCCAGCAGCTTAGCGGGTGGGGCCGGGGAGCTGTTTTTT	CASSLAGGAGELFF
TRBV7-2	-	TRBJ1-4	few	TGTGCCAGCAGCTTAGCAGGCTTCGAAAAACTGTTTTTT	CASSLAGFEKLFF
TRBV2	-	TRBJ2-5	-	TGTGCCAGCACCTTCGGACAGAACCAAGAGACCCAGTACTTC	CASTFGQNQETQYF
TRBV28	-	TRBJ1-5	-	TGTGCCAGCACCGGACGGATTTATCAGCCCCAGCATTTT	CASTGRIYQPQHF
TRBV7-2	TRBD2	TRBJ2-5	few	TGTGCCAGCAGCTTAGCGCTTCGGGGGGGATCCCAGTACTTC	CASSLALRGGSQYF
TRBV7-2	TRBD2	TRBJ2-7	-	TGTGCCAGCAGCTTAGGAGCAGCGGGAGTTTCGTACGAGCAGTACTTC	CASSLGAAGVSYEQYF
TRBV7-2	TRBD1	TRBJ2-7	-	TGTGCCAGCAGCAAAGTTGCCGGGACAGTTTCCTACGAGCAGTACTTC	CASSKVAGTVSYEQYF
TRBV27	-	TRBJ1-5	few	TGTGCCAGCAGTTCGGTTAGTTTGGACAGAGGCAATCAGCCCCAGCATTTT	CASSSVSLDRGNQPQHF
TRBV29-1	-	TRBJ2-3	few	TGCAGCGTTGTGGTCGAGTGGGCCCCAGATACGCAGTATTTT	CSVVVEWAPDTQYF
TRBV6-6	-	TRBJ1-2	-	TGTGCCAGCAGTTACTCGAGACGGACCTATGGCTACACCTTC	CASSYSRRTYGYTF
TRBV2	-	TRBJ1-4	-	TGTGCCAGCACAGATCATGAAAAACTGTTTTTT	CASTDHEKLFF
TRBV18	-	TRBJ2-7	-	TGTGCCAGCTCACCAGGGGACAACTACGAGCAGTACTTC	CASSPGDNYEQYF
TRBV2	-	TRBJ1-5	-	TGTGCCAGCAAGAGAGGGGGGGCGCAGAATCAGCCCCAGCATTTT	CASKRGGAQNQPQHF
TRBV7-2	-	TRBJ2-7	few	TGTGCCAGCAGCGGCTCCTACGAGCAGTACTTC	CASSGSYEQYF
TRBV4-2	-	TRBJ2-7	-	TGTGCCAGCAGCCAAGATACCAGAGGGGCCTACGAGCAGTACTTC	CASSQDTRGAYEQYF
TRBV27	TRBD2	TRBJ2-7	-	TGTGCCAGCAGTTTCCGGGGTAGCGGGAGGGCCGGGTACGAGCAGTACTTC	CASSFRGSGRAGYEQYF
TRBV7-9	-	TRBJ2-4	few	TGTGCCTGTCCGGGGGCCGGGGACATTCAGTACTTC	CACPGAGDIQYF
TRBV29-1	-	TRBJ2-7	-	TGCAGCGTTGAAACGGCGAGGGGACTCTACGAGCAGTACTTC	CSVETARGLYEQYF
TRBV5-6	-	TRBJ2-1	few	TGTGCCAGCAGCTTGCCCCAGGGGGGCACCTACAATGAGCAGTTCTTC	CASSLPQGGTYNEQFF
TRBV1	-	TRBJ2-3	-	TGCACCAGCAGCTGGGGGTTGCGGGAGGCCATCAGCACAGATACGCAGTATTTT	CTSSWGLREAISTDTQYF
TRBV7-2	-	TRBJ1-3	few	TGTGCCAGCAGCCCCTGGGGGCCAAACTCTGGAAACACCATATATTTT	CASSPWGPNSGNTIYF
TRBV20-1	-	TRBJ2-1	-	TGCAGTGCTATGCGAAACATAGGGCAGTTCTTC	CSAMRNIGQFF
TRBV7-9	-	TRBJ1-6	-	TGTGCCAGCAGCTTAGCGGATAATTCACCCCTCCACTTT	CASSLADNSPLHF